This T cell receptor (beta chain) was identified during a study of cytomegalovirus exposure and HLA in healthy donors. Study outcomes and limitations: TCR beta sequences reportedly predicted the HLA-A and HLA-B alleles of most subjects accurately. Previous analysis showed most TCR beta V segments were productive about 90% or about 30% of the time. Using a false discovery rate of 0.05, a later analysis showed that 15,000 to 20,000 TCR beta sequences were associated with HLA alleles.

The PCR contained 60 Vbeta and 13 Jbeta primers. The table came from immunoSEQ multiplex PCR; TCRdb's copy has only in-frame clones and leaves some out. The sample has 100,000 or so clones; roughly 85% are singletons. Notes on this clone: Antigen: not known.

CDR1 is LGHNA, CDR2 YSLEER, per germline. V gave up 3 bases and J gave up 2 bases, with 16 bases separating them. The CDR3 runs 16 residues. This receptor was identified in a woman aged 40 to 50 in good health and CMV-seronegative. The sequenced sample was PBMCs. The V and J genes are TRBV4-3 and TRBJ1-2; TRBD1 might be the D (6 bases). The CDR3 DNA is TGCGCCAGCAGCCAGAACTTAGGGGGGGCGAACTATGGCTACACCTTC. Encoded protein: CASSQNLGGANYGYTF.